Each of the 24 T cell receptor beta chains below was sequenced from the same sample in a study of shared T cell receptors in the human thymus. Assay used: immunoSEQ multiplex PCR; TCRdb lists only in-frame clones, some missing. The table shows 500,000 to 550,000 clones, with about 80% occurring only once. These data also formed part of another study, on human thymus T cells.

The source material was thymocytes. The source of these receptors is a boy younger than two with a congenital heart defect.

The V call is TRBV10-2, the J call TRBJ2-7, with TRBD2 identical over 10 bases. Looked up from germline, CDR1 is WSHSY and CDR2 is SAAADI. The CDR3 is made up of 13 amino acids. Trimming removed 6 bases from V and 7 bases from J; junction bases left unmatched: 6. CDR3 coding DNA: TGCGCCAGCAGATTAGCGGGAGGCCCGGAGCAGTACTTC. The encoded protein is CASRLAGGPEQYF.

The chain uses TRBV12-5 and TRBJ2-1, with a possible D match to TRBD2 (7 bases). Germline V lookup: CDR1 LGHNT, CDR2 FRNRAP. The CDR3 spans 16 residues. Trimming took off 6 bases at V and 4 bases at J, with 19 bases between the two ends. The CDR3 reads CASGQREGEGYNEQFF. DNA for the CDR3: TGTGCTAGTGGCCAAAGGGAGGGGGAGGGATACAATGAGCAGTTCTTC.

This chain uses TRBV28 with TRBJ2-4; 8 positions match TRBD2. This CDR3 has 20 residues. V lost 9 bases and J lost 1; bases outside the gene matches: 23. CDR1 is MDHEN and CDR2 is SYDVKM in the germline V gene. The CDR3 coding sequence is TGTGCCAGTTTCGGCCGTGGTGTCCGGATAGCGGGAAAGGCCAAAAACATTCAGTACTTC. Protein sequence: CASFGRGVRIAGKAKNIQYF. Full variable domain (missing parts from reference TRBV28 and TRBJ2-4): DVKVTQSSRYLVKRTGEKVFLECVQDMDHENMFWYRQDPGLGLRLIYFSYDVKMKEKGDIPEGYSVSREKKERFSLILESASTNQTSMYLCASFGRGVRIAGKAKNIQYFGAGTRLSVL.

The J gene is TRBJ2-2, the V gene TRBV4-1; no clear D. The CDR3 is 16 amino acids. In germline, CDR1 is MGHRA, CDR2 YSYEKL. Trimming removed 0 bases at V and 1 base at J, with 9 bases between. The CDR3 nucleotides read TGCGCCAGCAGCCAAGAGATAGTGAGGAACACCGGGGAGCTGTTTTTT. Translated: CASSQEIVRNTGELFF.

The chain recombines TRBV12-5 with TRBJ1-4, with TRBD1 matching over 7 bases. The CDR3 has 19 amino acids. The germline V gene encodes CDR1 LGHNT and CDR2 FRNRAP. With 6 bases clipped from V and 0 bases from J, the junction kept 16 bases outside the gene matches. CDR3 in DNA: TGTGCTAGTGGCAGATTGGTGACAGGGACCCCTGCAACTAATGAAAAACTGTTTTTT. As protein: CASGRLVTGTPATNEKLFF.

The chain has TRBV21-1 and TRBJ2-7; TRBD1 is the table's D call and was not checked against the DNA. TRBV21-1 is annotated as a pseudogene. CDR3 length: 16 amino acids. The CDR3 nucleotides read TGTGCCAGCAGCCGCCCCCGTAGGACAGGGTGGCACGAGCAGTACTTC. This gives the protein CASSRPRRTGWHEQYF.

The chain recombines TRBV28 with TRBJ1-1; 9 bases are shared with TRBD1. V lost 1 base and J lost 6; bases outside the gene matches: 6. Germline V CDR1 and CDR2: MDHEN, SYDVKM. The CDR3 runs 15 residues. DNA for the CDR3: TGTGCCAGCAGTTTATTACAGGGGGCGTACTCTGAAGCTTTCTTT. Translation gives CASSLLQGAYSEAFF.

This sequence joins TRBV15 and TRBJ1-5; D is uncertain. The CDR3 sequence is 16 residues long. Per germline, CDR1 LNHNV and CDR2 YYDKDF (reference sequence). V gave up 0 bases and J gave up 2 bases, with 11 bases separating them. CDR3 DNA sequence: TGTGCCACCAGCAGAGATCTCATAACGGGCAATCAGCCCCAGCATTTT. This codes for CATSRDLITGNQPQHF. The full variable domain, in which reference TRBV15 and TRBJ1-5 provide the parts outside the CDR3, is DAMVIQNPRYQVTQFGKPVTLSCSQTLNHNVMYWYQQKSSQAPKLLFHYYDKDFNNEADTPDNFQSRRPNTSFCFLDIRSPGLGDTAMYLCATSRDLITGNQPQHFGDGTRLSIL.

This clone was seen just once. The CDR3 region is CSAHAETQYF. CDR3 coding DNA: TGCAGTGCCCATGCGGAGACCCAGTACTTC. This chain links TRBV20-1 with TRBJ2-5; D is uncertain. The germline V and J ends were trimmed by 6 bases and 5 bases, with 7 bases remaining between them. There are 10 residues in the CDR3. CDR1 and CDR2 (germline): DFQATT, SNEGSKA (reference sequence).

The chain employs TRBV28 and TRBJ2-7; TRBD2 matches at 14 bases. The CDR3 is 16 residues long. V dropped 6 bases and J dropped 0; count of bases not matched to a gene: 4. Germline loops: CDR1 MDHEN, CDR2 SYDVKM. CDR3 in amino acids: CASSQGLAGASYEQYF. Here the CDR3 DNA reads TGTGCCAGCAGCCAGGGACTAGCGGGAGCCTCCTACGAGCAGTACTTC.

The CDR3: CASSVGLAGIFYNEQFF. CDR3 sequence (DNA): TGTGCCAGCAGTGTAGGACTAGCGGGGATCTTCTACAATGAGCAGTTCTTC. The chain is built from TRBV25-1 and TRBJ2-1, with 12 bases fitting TRBD2. V gave up 4 bases and J gave up 3 bases; unmatched junction bases: 7. Germline-derived CDR1 and CDR2 are MGHDK and SYGVNS. The CDR3 totals 17 residues.

This clone was seen a handful of times. The CDR3 region has the DNA TGTGCCAGCAGTTTCTTCGGACAGGGACTAGCGGGAAGCTCCTACAATGAGCAGTTCTTC. Its translation: CASSFFGQGLAGSSYNEQFF. This chain uses TRBV28 with TRBJ2-1; 13 bases map to TRBD2. Trimming at V came to 3 bases and at J to 0 bases, leaving 11 bases not matched to a gene. The CDR3 is 20 amino acids. The germline CDR1 and CDR2 sequences are MDHEN and SYDVKM.

The rearrangement links TRBV7-9 to TRBJ2-2, with TRBD1 as a possible D gene (5 bases). The CDR3 sequence is 15 residues long. V gave up 1 base and J gave up 7 bases, with 13 bases separating them. CDR1 and CDR2 (germline): SEHNR, FQNEAQ (reference sequence). The CDR3, as DNA: TGTGCCAGCAGCTTAGGCCGTGGGGCAGGCGGGGAGCTGTTTTTT. Translating it yields CASSLGRGAGGELFF.

This clone showed up just once. The genes are TRBV30 and TRBJ2-2; 8 bases map to TRBD2. The V and J ends lost 2 bases and 2 bases, in that order; junction bases with no gene match: 4. CDR3 length equals 15 residues. Germline V lookup: CDR1 GTSNPN, CDR2 SVGIG (reference sequence). CDR3: CAWSNSGSNTGELFF. The CDR3 nucleotides read TGTGCCTGGAGTAACAGCGGGAGCAACACCGGGGAGCTGTTTTTT.

The chain combines TRBV25-1 with TRBJ1-4; 9 bases map to TRBD1. Germline loops: CDR1 MGHDK, CDR2 SYGVNS. V was pared by 5 bases and J by 5 bases, with 9 bases of the junction left unmatched. The CDR3 has 16 residues. The CDR3: CASSRIWDRDNEKLFF. The CDR3 region has the DNA TGTGCCAGCAGTAGAATCTGGGACAGGGACAATGAAAAACTGTTTTTT.

The J gene is TRBJ1-3, the V gene TRBV10-3; D remains ambiguous. Per germline, CDR1 ENHRY and CDR2 SYGVKD. The CDR3 extends over 14 amino acids. V dropped 0 bases and J dropped 8 bases, with 11 bases sitting between them. The CDR3, as DNA: TGTGCCATCAGTGAGTCCACTGAGGAATACACCATATATTTT. Protein product: CAISESTEEYTIYF.

The chain carries TRBV10-3 and TRBJ2-7; 11 bases match TRBD2. Germline loops: CDR1 ENHRY, CDR2 SYGVKD. J lost 0 bases, V lost 6 bases, and 7 bases had no gene match. The CDR3 consists of 16 residues. CDR3 protein: CAISNLGLAGSYEQYF. The CDR3 DNA reads TGTGCCATCAGCAACCTCGGACTAGCGGGCTCCTACGAGCAGTACTTC.

This chain links TRBV23-1 with TRBJ2-7; unclear D gene. TRBV23-1 is designated an ORF whose function remains uncertain. The CDR3 consists of 19 residues. Deletions cut 4 bases from V and 3 bases from J, with 28 bases between. The DNA for the CDR3 is TGCGCCAGCAGTCGACCCCGACCGATAATACACGCGGTTCGCTACGAGCAGTACTTC. It translates to CASSRPRPIIHAVRYEQYF.

This chain connects TRBV5-1 to TRBJ1-4; D may be TRBD1 (5 bases). Germline V gene lookup returns CDR1 SGHRS and CDR2 YFSETQ. CDR3 length: 17 amino acids. V dropped 2 bases and J dropped 8 bases, with 22 bases sitting between them. The CDR3 loop is CASSFWQGGRGDEKLFF. The CDR3 DNA sequence: TGCGCCAGCAGCTTTTGGCAGGGAGGACGGGGTGACGAAAAACTGTTTTTT.

This clone turned up a few times. The chain recombines TRBV7-9 with TRBJ1-2, with 9 bases fitting TRBD1. The V gene's germline CDR1 is SEHNR and CDR2 FQNEAQ (reference sequence). Germline trimming cut 3 bases from V and 4 bases from J; bases unmatched to any gene: 15. The CDR3 is 18 residues long. CDR3 in amino acids: CASSLPIDTGGESYGYTF. Written as DNA, the CDR3 is TGTGCCAGCAGCTTGCCTATTGACACAGGGGGCGAGTCCTATGGCTACACCTTC. The whole variable domain, filled in from reference TRBV7-9 and TRBJ1-2, reads DTGVSQNPRHKITKRGQNVTFRCDPISEHNRLYWYRQTLGQGPEFLTYFQNEAQLEKSRLLSDRFSAERPKGSFSTLEIQRTEQGDSAMYLCASSLPIDTGGESYGYTFGSGTRLTVV.

The chain carries TRBV4-3 and TRBJ2-1; 11 positions agree with TRBD2. The V gene's germline CDR1 is LGHNA and CDR2 YSLEER. With V trimmed by 0 bases and J by 0 bases, 10 bases remained unmatched. The CDR3 has 20 amino acids. In DNA, the CDR3 is TGCGCCAGCAGCCAAGATCTTGGGACTAGCGGTCACAGCTCCTACAATGAGCAGTTCTTC. Translating gives CASSQDLGTSGHSSYNEQFF.

The chain couples TRBV7-9 to TRBJ2-2, with unresolved D. Trimming cost V 5 bases and J 7 bases, with 20 bases left between them. There are 16 residues in the CDR3. Germline V CDR1 and CDR2: SEHNR, FQNEAQ (reference sequence). The CDR3 region is CASSPPRVGYDGELFF. The CDR3 region has the DNA TGTGCCAGCAGCCCCCCTCGGGTCGGGTATGACGGGGAGCTGTTTTTT.

V usage is TRBV11-2 and J usage is TRBJ1-2, with 7 bases that match TRBD1. CDR1 is SGHAT and CDR2 is FQNNGV in the germline V gene. V was pared by 1 base and J by 8 bases, with 19 bases of the junction left unmatched. The CDR3 covers 18 residues. The CDR3 DNA sequence: TGTGCCAGCAGCTTAGGGGGGCTGACAGGGTTGAATGTGAGGGGCTACACCTTC. Encoded protein: CASSLGGLTGLNVRGYTF.

CDR3 nucleotide sequence: TGTGCCAGCAGTTTATCGGGACTAGCGGGAGGGTCCTACGAGCAGTACTTC. This translates into CASSLSGLAGGSYEQYF. The chain combines TRBV27 with TRBJ2-7; 16 nucleotides align to TRBD2. V lost 0 bases, J lost 1 base, and 0 bases stayed unmatched. Germline V gene lookup returns CDR1 MNHEY and CDR2 SMNVEV (reference sequence). There are 17 residues in the CDR3.